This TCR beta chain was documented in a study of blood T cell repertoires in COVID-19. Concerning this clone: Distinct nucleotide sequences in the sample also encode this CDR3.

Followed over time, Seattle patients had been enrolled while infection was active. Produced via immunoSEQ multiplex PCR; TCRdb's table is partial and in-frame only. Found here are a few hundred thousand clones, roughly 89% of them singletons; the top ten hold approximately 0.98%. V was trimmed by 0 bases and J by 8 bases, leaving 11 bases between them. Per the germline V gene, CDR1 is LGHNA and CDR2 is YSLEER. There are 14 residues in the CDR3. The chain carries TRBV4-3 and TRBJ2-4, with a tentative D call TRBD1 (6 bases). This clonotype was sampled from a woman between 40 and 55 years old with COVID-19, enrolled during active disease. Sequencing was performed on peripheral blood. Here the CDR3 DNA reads TGCGCCAGCAGCCAAGAAACAGGGAGAGACATTCAGTACTTC. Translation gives CASSQETGRDIQYF.